This TCR beta chain is from a study of blood T cell repertoires in COVID-19 (dated by TCRdb to 2020 to 2022). About the full investigation: Samples covering the acute and convalescent phases of COVID-19 were provided by collaborators in the United States, Italy and Spain. The material from the prospective study consisted of cDNA or gDNA derived from T cells, B-cell-depleted T cells, or PBMCs. The dataset comprised deeply sampled blood TCRbeta repertoires from subjects exposed to, actively infected with, or recovered from COVID-19. The repertoires were made available in a free public database intended to serve as a resource for research on the immune response to SARS-CoV-2. Samples came from the ongoing ImmuneRACE study (first 160 participants) plus 1,254 subjects from 6 global collaborators. A de-identified subject ID, COVID-19 status, age in years and sex were almost always included in the sample metadata. Where HLA class I and class II types were available, the types were taken from metadata supplied by the sample provider, not from assay-based typing.

On this clone itself: Its antigen remains unidentified. The sample holds no much larger clone one base away, and base qualities are not on file.

The immunoSEQ Assay, a bias-controlled multiplex PCR, was used to amplify TCRbeta CDR3 regions from genomic DNA. Regarding the original processing steps: The number of nucleated cells in each sample was estimated by amplification of reference gene primers within the assay. Sequence reads were collapsed and filtered to measure the absolute abundance of every unique TCRbeta CDR3 rearrangement. For each sample, productive Simpson clonality was calculated as the square root of Simpson's diversity index across productive rearrangements. TCRdb holds this immuneACCESS table with in-frame rearrangements only. Some clones are missing; in checked studies, unresolved V genes explain under half, and the rest has no known cause. The DNA was the basis for D and trimming; V, J and clone size are from that table. This sample holds 200,000 or so clones; about 88% were observed only once. The ten largest clones capture 2.6% of the sample.

Beyond this particular receptor, the publication reports: The quantity of clinical and demographic metadata differed by source and by participant and was supplied without curation.

The germline V end is reduced by 6 bases and the J end by 6 bases; junction bases left unmatched: 3. CDR1 and CDR2 (MNHEY, SMNVEV) derive from the germline V gene (reference sequence). The CDR3 starts with the cysteine, ends with the phenylalanine, and has 12 residues. Of the read, only the CDR3 DNA is kept; its 36 bases are in frame from base 1. Participants in the prospective study were enrolled through a virtual design, were aged about 18 to 100 years, and lived in roughly 24 United States geographic areas. In the prospective study, cohorts were assigned on the basis of participant-reported clinical history obtained from a screening survey and a study questionnaire. ImmuneRACE Cohort 3 recovered participants were defined by two consecutive negative NP/OP PCR tests, healthcare professional clearance, or symptom resolution. In the prospective study, mobile phlebotomists collected whole blood, serum and a nasopharyngeal or oropharyngeal swab from each participant. Participants in the prospective study had the option to provide additional blood draws and questionnaires over a roughly 2-month period. Prospective study blood samples were shipped either frozen or at room temperature before DNA extraction.

The rearrangement joined TRBV27 to TRBJ1-1, and TRBD1 matches 8 of the central bases. Sequencing was done on a sample of PBMCs or T cells enriched from blood (not recorded which). This TCR came from a woman in her 30s who had recovered from COVID-19. The CDR3 protein is CASRQGGAEAFF. The nucleotides read TGTGCCAGCAGACAGGGGGGTGCTGAAGCTTTCTTT.